This T cell receptor beta chain is drawn from a study of T cells after yellow fever vaccination. Overall study: For low cell numbers, libraries were made with SMART-Seq v4 Ultra Low Input.

CDR3 length: 14 amino acids. Trimming pared 5 bases from V and 8 bases from J, leaving 19 bases between. The germline gives CDR1 SGHRS, CDR2 YFSETQ. Template switching by 5'RACE produced TCR cDNA, adding a universal primer site and UMIs. One entry per CDR3 protein, called by TCRdb with MiXCR from the 5' RACE reads. The data contain hundreds of thousands of distinct CDR3 sequences, roughly 3.5% of them seen just once; the ten biggest clones take up roughly a quarter. The starting material was PBMCs, obtained on the day of the yellow fever booster vaccination. The TCR sequence derives from a man aged 18 to 29 who received the YFV17D yellow fever vaccine. The genes are TRBV5-1 and TRBJ1-1; tentatively, D is TRBD1 (6 bases). Here the CDR3 DNA reads TGCGCCAGCAGACCTACATTAACAGGGATCGAAGCTTTCTTT. It is translated as CASRPTLTGIEAFF.